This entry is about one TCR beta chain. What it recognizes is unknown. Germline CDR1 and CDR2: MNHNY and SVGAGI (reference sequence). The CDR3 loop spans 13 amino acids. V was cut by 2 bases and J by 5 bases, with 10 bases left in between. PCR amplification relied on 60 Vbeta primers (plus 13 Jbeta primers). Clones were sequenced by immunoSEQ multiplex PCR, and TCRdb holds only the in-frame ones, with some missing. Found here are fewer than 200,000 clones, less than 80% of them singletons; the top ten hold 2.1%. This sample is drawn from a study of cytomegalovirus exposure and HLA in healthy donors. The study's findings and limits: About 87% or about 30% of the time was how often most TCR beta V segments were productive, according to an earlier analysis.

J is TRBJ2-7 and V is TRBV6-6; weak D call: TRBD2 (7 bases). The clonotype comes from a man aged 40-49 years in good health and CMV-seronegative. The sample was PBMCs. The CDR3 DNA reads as TGTGCCAGCAGTTACCGGGGGGCCCACGAGCAGTACTTC. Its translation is CASSYRGAHEQYF.